This T cell receptor (beta chain) was captured by sequencing in a study of cytomegalovirus exposure and HLA in healthy donors. General study points: A later analysis showed HLA-associated TCR beta chains outstripping equally common others in clonal expansion.

V was cut by 1 base and J by 2 bases, with 9 bases left in between. CDR1 is SQVTM and CDR2 is ANQGSEA in the germline V gene. The CDR3 covers 14 residues. Note on this clone: Its antigen remains unidentified.

PCR was performed using 60 Vbeta and 13 Jbeta primers. Per the authors' pipeline: Counted up in a later analysis, unique TCR beta chains came to around 80 million, with around 10 million shared. Measured with immunoSEQ multiplex PCR; TCRdb has only the in-frame clones, and not every one. From that table come the V and J calls and clone size; the DNA was used to work out D and trimming. This sample has roughly 190,000 clones, with about 87% found just once. This sequence was found in a man aged 30 to 39 in good health and CMV-seronegative. Material for sequencing was PBMCs. This chain joins TRBV29-1 and TRBJ1-5, with a possible D match to TRBD1 (6 bases). In DNA form, the CDR3 reads TGCAGCGTTGAAGCGGACAGCCGCAATCAGCCCCAGCATTTT. Translating gives CSVEADSRNQPQHF.